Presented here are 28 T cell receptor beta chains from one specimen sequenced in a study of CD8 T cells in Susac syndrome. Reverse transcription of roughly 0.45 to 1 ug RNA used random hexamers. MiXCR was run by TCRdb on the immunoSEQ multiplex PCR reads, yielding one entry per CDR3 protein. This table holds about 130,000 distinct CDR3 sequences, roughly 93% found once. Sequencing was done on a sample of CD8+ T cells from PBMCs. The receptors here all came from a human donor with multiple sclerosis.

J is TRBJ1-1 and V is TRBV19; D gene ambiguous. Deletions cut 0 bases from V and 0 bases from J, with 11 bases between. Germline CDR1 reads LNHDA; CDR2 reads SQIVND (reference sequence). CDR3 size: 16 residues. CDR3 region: CASSIDQETMNTEAFF. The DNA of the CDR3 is TGTGCCAGTAGTATAGATCAGGAGACCATGAACACTGAAGCTTTCTTT.

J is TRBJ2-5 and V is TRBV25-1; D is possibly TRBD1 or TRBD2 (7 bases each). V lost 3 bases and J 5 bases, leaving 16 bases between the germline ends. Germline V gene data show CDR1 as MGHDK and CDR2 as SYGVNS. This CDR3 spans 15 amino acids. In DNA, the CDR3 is TGTGCCAGCAGTGACCCAGGGGGAGGGCCGGAGACCCAGTACTTC. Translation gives CASSDPGGGPETQYF. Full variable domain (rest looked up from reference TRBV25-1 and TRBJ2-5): EADIYQTPRYLVIGTGKKITLECSQTMGHDKMYWYQQDPGMELHLIHYSYGVNSTEKGDLSSESTVSRIRTEHFPLTLESARPSHTSQYLCASSDPGGGPETQYFGPGTRLLVL.

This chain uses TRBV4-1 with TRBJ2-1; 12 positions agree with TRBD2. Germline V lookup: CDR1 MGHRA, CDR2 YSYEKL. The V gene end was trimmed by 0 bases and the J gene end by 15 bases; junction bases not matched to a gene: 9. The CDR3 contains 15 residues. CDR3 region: CASSQEMRLAGVRFF. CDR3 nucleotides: TGCGCCAGCAGCCAAGAGATGCGACTAGCGGGAGTCCGGTTCTTC.

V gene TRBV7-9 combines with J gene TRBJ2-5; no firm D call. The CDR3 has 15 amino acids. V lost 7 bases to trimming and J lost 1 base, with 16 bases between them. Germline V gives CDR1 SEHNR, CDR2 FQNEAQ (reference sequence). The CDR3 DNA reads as TGTGCCAGCAACCTCCCCGACTGGTCCCAAGAGACCCAGTACTTC. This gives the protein CASNLPDWSQETQYF.

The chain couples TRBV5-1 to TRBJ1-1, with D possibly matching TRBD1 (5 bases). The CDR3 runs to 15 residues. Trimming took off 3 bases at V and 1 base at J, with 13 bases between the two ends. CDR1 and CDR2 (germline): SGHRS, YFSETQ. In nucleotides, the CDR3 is TGCGCCAGCAGCTCAATTCGGCAGGGGAACACTGAAGCTTTCTTT. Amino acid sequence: CASSSIRQGNTEAFF.

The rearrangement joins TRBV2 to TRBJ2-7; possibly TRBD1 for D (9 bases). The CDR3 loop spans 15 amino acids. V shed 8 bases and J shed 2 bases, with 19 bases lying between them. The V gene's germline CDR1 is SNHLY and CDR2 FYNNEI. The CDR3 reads CASREGQGTAYEQYV. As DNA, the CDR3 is TGTGCCAGCCGGGAGGGACAGGGAACAGCCTACGAGCAGTACGTC.

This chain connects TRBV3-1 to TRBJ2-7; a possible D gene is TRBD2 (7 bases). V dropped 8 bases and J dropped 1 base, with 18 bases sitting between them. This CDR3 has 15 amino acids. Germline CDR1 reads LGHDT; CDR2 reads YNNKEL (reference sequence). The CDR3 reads CASLGPRGLSYEQYF. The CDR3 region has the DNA TGTGCCAGCCTGGGACCGCGGGGGCTGTCCTACGAGCAGTACTTC.

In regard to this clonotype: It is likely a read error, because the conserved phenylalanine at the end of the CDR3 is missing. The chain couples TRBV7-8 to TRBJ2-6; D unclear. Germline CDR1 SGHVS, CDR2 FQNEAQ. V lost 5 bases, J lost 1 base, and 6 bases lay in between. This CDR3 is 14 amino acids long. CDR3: CASSPPSGANVLTV. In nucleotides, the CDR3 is TGTGCCAGCAGCCCGCCGTCTGGGGCCAACGTCCTGACTGTC.

The CDR3 DNA sequence: TGTGCCAGCACCGAGGGACAGAACTATGGCTACACCTTC. This encodes CASTEGQNYGYTF. The chain is built from TRBV13 and TRBJ1-2, with 7 bases matching TRBD1. J was trimmed by 2 bases and V by 7 bases; bases with no gene match: 4. The CDR3 consists of 13 residues. Germline CDR1 reads PRHDT; CDR2 reads FYEKMQ (reference sequence). Filled out from reference TRBV13 and TRBJ1-2, the complete variable domain reads AAGVIQSPRHLIKEKRETATLKCYPIPRHDTVYWYQQGPGQDPQFLISFYEKMQSDKGSIPDRFSAQQFSDYHSELNMSSLELGDSALYFCASTEGQNYGYTFGSGTRLTVV.

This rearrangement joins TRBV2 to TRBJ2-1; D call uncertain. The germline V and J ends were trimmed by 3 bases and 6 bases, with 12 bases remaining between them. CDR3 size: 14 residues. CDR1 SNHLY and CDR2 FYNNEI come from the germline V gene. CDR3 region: CASSEVADLNEQFF. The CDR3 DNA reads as TGTGCCAGCAGTGAGGTGGCAGACCTCAATGAGCAGTTCTTC. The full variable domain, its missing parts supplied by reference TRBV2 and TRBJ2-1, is EPEVTQTPSHQVTQMGQEVILRCVPISNHLYFYWYRQILGQKVEFLVSFYNNEISEKSEIFDDQFSVERPDGSNFTLKIRSTKLEDSAMYFCASSEVADLNEQFFGPGTRLTVL.

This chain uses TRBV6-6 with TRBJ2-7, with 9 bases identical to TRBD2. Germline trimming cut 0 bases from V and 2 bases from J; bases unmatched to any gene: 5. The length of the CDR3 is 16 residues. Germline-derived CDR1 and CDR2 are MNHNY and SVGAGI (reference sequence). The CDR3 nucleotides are TGTGCCAGCAGTTACTCTAGCGGGGGACTACCCTACGAGCAGTACTTC. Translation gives CASSYSSGGLPYEQYF.

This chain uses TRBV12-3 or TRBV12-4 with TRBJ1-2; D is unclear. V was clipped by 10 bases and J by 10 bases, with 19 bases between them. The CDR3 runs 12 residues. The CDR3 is CATSSGSADYTF. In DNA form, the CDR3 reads TGTGCCACCTCCTCCGGGTCGGCTGACTACACCTTC.

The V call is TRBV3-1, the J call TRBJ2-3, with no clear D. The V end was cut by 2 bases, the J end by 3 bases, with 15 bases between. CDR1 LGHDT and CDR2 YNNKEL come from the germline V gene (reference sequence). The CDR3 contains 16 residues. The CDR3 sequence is CASSQFGLEATDTQYF. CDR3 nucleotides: TGTGCCAGCAGCCAATTCGGTTTAGAGGCTACAGATACGCAGTATTTT.

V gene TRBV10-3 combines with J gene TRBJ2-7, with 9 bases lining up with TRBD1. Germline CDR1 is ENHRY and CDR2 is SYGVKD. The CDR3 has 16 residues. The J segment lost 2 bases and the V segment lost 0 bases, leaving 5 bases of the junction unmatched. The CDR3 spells CAISESHRGLPYEQYF. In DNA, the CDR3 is TGTGCCATCAGTGAGTCTCACAGGGGGCTTCCCTACGAGCAGTACTTC.

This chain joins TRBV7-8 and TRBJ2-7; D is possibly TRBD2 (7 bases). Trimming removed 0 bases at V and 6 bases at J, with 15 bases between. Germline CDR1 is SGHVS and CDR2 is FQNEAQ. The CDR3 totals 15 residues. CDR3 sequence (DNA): TGTGCCAGCAGCTTAGCGTCTCGGGGGGCCCCCGAGCAGTACTTC. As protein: CASSLASRGAPEQYF.

The CDR3 DNA is TGTGCCAGTAGTACTCAGGGGGCTGGAGATGGCTACACCTTC. Amino acids: CASSTQGAGDGYTF. The J gene is TRBJ1-2, the V gene TRBV19; TRBD1 agrees at 8 bases. The CDR3 extends over 14 amino acids. Per the germline V gene, CDR1 is LNHDA and CDR2 is SQIVND (reference sequence). V dropped 4 bases and J dropped 6; count of bases not matched to a gene: 7.

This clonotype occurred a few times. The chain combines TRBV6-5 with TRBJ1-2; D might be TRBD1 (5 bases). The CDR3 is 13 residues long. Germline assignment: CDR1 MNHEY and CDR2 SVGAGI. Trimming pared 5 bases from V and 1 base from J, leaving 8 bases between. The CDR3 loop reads CASSPDSNYGYTF. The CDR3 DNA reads TGTGCCAGCAGTCCCGACAGTAACTATGGCTACACCTTC.

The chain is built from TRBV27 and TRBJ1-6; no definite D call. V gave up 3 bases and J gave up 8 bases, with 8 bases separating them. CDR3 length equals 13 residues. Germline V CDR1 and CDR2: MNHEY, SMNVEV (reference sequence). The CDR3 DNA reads TGTGCCAGCAGTTTGTCCGGGTATTCACCCCTCCACTTT. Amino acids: CASSLSGYSPLHF.

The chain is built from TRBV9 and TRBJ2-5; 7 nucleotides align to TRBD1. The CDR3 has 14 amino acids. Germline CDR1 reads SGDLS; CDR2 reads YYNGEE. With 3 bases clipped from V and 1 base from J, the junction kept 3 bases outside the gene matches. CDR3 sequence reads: CASSGDRSQETQYF. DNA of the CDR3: TGTGCCAGCAGCGGGGACAGAAGCCAAGAGACCCAGTACTTC.

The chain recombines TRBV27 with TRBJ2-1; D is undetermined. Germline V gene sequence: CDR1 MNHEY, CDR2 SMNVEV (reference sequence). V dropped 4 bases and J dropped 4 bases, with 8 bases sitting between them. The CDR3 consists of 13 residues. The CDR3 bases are TGTGCCAGCAGTTGGCTCGGGTACAATGAGCAGTTCTTC. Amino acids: CASSWLGYNEQFF.

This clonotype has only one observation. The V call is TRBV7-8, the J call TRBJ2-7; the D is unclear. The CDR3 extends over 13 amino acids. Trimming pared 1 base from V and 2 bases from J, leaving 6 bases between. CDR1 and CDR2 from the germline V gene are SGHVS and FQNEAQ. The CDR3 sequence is CASSLEATYEQYV. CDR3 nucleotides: TGTGCCAGCAGCTTAGAGGCGACCTACGAGCAGTACGTC.

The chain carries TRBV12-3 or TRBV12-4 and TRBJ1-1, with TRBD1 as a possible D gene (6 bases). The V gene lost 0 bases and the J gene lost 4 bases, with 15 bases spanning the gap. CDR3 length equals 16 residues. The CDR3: CASSLAQGSWGTEAFF. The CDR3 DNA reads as TGTGCCAGCAGTTTAGCGCAGGGGAGTTGGGGCACTGAAGCTTTCTTT.

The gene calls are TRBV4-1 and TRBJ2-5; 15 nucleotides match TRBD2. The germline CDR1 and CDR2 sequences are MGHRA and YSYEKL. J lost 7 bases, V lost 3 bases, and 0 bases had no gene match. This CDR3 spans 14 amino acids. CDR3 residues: CASSQGLAGGTQYF. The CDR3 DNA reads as TGCGCCAGCAGCCAGGGACTAGCGGGGGGGACCCAGTACTTC.

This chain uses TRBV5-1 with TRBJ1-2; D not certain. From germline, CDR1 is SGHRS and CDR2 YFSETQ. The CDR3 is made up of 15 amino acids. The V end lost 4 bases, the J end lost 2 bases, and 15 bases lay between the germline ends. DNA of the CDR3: TGCGCCAGCAGCGTAGTCCCGGAGGCGAACTATGGCTACACCTTC. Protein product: CASSVVPEANYGYTF.

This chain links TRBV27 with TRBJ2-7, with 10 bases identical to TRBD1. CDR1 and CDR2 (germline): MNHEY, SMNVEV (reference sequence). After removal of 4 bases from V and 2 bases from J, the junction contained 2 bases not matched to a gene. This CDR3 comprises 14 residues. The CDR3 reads CASSSGQGAYEQYV. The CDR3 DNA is TGTGCCAGCAGTTCCGGACAGGGGGCCTACGAGCAGTACGTC.

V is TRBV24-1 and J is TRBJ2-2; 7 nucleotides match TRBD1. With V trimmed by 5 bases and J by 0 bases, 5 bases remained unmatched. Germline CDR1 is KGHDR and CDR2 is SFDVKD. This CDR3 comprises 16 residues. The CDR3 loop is CATSGLDRTNTGELFF. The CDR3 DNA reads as TGTGCCACCAGTGGGCTGGACAGGACGAACACCGGGGAGCTGTTTTTT.

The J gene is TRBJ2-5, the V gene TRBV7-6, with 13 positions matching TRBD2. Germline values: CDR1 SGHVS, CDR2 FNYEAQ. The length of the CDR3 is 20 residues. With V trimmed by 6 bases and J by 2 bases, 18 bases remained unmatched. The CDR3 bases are TGTGCCAGCAGTCTAGTCCCTTGGGGACTAGCGGGGACGGATCAAGAGACCCAGTACTTC. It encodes CASSLVPWGLAGTDQETQYF.

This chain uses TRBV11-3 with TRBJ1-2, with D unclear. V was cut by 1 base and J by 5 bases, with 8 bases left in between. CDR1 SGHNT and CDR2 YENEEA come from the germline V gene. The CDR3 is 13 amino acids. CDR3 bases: TGTGCCAGCAGCTTAGGGACTGGATATGGCTACACCTTC. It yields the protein CASSLGTGYGYTF.